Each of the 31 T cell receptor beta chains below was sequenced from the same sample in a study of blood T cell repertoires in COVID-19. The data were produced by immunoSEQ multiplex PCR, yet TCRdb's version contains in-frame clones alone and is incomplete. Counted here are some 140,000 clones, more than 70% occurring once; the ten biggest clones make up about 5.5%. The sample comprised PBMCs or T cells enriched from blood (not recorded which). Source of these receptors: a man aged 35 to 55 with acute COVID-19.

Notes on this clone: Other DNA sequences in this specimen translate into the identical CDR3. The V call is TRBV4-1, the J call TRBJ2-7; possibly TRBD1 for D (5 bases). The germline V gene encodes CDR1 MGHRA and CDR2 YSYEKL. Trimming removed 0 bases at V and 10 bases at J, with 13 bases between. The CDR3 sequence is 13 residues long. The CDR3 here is CASSQDSRVRQYF. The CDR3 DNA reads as TGCGCCAGCAGCCAAGATTCCAGGGTGAGACAGTACTTC.

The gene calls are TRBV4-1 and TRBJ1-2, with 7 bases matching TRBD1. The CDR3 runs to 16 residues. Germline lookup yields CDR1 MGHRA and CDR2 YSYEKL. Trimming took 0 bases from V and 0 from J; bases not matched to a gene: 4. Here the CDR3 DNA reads TGCGCCAGCAGCCAAGACGGGGACAGCACTAACTATGGCTACACCTTC. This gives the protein CASSQDGDSTNYGYTF.

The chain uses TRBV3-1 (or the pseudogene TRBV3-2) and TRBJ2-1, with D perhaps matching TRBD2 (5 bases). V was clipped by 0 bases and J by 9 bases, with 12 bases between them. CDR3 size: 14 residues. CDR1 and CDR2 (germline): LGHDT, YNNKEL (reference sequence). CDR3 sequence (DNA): TGTGCCAGCAGCCAAGAGGAGGAGGCAACTGAGCAGTTCTTC. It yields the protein CASSQEEEATEQFF.

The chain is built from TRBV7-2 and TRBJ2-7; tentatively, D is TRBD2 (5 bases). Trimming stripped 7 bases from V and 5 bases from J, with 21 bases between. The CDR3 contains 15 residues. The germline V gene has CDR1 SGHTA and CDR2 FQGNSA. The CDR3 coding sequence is TGTGCCAGCACCAAACGACTACAAGAGGCCCACGAGCAGTACTTC. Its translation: CASTKRLQEAHEQYF. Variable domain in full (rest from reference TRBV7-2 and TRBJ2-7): GAGVSQSPSNKVTEKGKDVELRCDPISGHTALYWYRQSLGQGLEFLIYFQGNSAPDKSGLPSDRFSAERTGGSVSTLTIQRTQQEDSAVYLCASTKRLQEAHEQYFGPGTRLTVT.

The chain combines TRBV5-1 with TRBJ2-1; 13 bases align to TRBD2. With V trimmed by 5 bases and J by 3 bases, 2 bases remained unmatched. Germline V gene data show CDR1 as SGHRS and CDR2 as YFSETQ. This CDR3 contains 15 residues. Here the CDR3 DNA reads TGCGCCAGCAGGCGGACTAGCGGGGGCTACAATGAGCAGTTCTTC. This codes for CASRRTSGGYNEQFF. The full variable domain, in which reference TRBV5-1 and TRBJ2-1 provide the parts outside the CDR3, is KAGVTQTPRYLIKTRGQQVTLSCSPISGHRSVSWYQQTPGQGLQFLFEYFSETQRNKGNFPGRFSGRQFSNSRSEMNVSTLELGDSALYLCASRRTSGGYNEQFFGPGTRLTVL.

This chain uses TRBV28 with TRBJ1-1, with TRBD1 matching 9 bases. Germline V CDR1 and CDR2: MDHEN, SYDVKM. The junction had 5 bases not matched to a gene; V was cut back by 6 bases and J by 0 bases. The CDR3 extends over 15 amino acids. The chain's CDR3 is CASSIQGALNTEAFF. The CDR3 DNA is TGTGCCAGCAGCATACAGGGGGCGTTGAACACTGAAGCTTTCTTT.

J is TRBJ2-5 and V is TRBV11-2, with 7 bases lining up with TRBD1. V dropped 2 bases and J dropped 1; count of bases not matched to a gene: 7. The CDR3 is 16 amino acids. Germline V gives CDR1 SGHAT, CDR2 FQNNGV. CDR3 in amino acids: CASSLIRDSLQETQYF. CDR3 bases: TGTGCCAGCAGCTTAATACGGGACAGCCTCCAAGAGACCCAGTACTTC.

CDR3 sequence reads: CATSRGREKIDDEQFF. DNA of the CDR3: TGTGCCACCAGCAGAGGGAGGGAGAAAATTGACGATGAGCAGTTCTTC. This chain links TRBV15 with TRBJ2-1, with D possibly being TRBD2 (6 bases). Germline V gives CDR1 LNHNV, CDR2 YYDKDF (reference sequence). The CDR3 sequence is 16 residues long. The V and J ends lost 1 base and 8 bases respectively, with 18 bases between them.

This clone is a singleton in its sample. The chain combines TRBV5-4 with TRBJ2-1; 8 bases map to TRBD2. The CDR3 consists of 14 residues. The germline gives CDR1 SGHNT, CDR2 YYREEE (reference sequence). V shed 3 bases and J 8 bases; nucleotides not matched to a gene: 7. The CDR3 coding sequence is TGTGCCAGCAGCTCGGGACTAGTAGGGGATGAGCAGTTCTTC. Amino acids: CASSSGLVGDEQFF.

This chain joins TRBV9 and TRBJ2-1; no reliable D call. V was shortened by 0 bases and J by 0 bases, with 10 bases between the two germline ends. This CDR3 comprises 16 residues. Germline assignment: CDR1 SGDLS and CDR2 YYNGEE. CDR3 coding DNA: TGTGCCAGCAGCGTAGGCCTAGACCTCTCCTACAATGAGCAGTTCTTC. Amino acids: CASSVGLDLSYNEQFF. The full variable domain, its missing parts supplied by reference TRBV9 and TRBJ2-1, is DSGVTQTPKHLITATGQRVTLRCSPRSGDLSVYWYQQSLDQGLQFLIQYYNGEERAKGNILERFSAQQFPDLHSELNLSSLELGDSALYFCASSVGLDLSYNEQFFGPGTRLTVL.

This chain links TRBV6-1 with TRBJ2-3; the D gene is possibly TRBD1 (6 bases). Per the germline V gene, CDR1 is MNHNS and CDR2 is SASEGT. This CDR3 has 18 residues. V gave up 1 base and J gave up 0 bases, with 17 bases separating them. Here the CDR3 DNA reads TGTGCCAGCAGTGAAGGGCTTTGGACAGCTCCTAGCACAGATACGCAGTATTTT. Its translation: CASSEGLWTAPSTDTQYF.

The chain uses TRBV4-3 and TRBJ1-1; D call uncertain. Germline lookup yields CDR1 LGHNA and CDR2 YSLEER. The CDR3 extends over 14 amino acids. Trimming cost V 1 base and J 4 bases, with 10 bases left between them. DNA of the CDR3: TGCGCCAGCAGCCAAGGGACTATTGGCACTGAAGCTTTCTTT. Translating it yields CASSQGTIGTEAFF.

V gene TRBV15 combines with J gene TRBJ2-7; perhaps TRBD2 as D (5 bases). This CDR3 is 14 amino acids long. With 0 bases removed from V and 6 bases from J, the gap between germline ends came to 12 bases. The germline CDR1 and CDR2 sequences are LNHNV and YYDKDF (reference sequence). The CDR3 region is CATSRDSRGAEQYF. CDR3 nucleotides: TGTGCCACCAGCAGAGATTCCCGGGGTGCCGAGCAGTACTTC.

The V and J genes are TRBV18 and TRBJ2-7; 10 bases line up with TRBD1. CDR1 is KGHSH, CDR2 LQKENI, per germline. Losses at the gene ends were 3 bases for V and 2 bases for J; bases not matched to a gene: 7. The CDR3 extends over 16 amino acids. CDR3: CASSPRAGQGTYEQYF. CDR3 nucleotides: TGTGCCAGCTCACCTCGGGCGGGACAGGGGACCTACGAGCAGTACTTC. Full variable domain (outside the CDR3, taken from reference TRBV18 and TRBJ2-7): NAGVMQNPRHLVRRRGQEARLRCSPMKGHSHVYWYRQLPEEGLKFMVYLQKENIIDESGMPKERFSAEFPKEGPSILRIQQVVRGDSAAYFCASSPRAGQGTYEQYFGPGTRLTVT.

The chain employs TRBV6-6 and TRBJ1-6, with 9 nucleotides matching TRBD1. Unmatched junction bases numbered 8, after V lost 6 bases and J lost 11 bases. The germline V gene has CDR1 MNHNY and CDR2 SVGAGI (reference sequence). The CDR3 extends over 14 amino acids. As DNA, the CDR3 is TGTGCCAGCAGGTCGGGACAGGGTGGGCCACCCCTCCACTTT. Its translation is CASRSGQGGPPLHF.

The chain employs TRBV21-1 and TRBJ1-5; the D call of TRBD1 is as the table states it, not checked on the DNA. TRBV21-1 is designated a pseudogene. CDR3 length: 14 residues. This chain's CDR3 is CASSFKQGRQPQHF. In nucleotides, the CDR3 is TGTGCCAGCAGCTTCAAACAGGGTAGGCAGCCCCAGCATTTT.

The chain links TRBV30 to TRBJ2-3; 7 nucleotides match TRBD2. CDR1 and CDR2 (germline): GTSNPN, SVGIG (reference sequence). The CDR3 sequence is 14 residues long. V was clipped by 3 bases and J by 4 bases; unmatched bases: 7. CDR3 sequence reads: CAWSLGLVSDTQYF. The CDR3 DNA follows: TGTGCCTGGAGCCTAGGACTAGTGTCAGATACGCAGTATTTT.

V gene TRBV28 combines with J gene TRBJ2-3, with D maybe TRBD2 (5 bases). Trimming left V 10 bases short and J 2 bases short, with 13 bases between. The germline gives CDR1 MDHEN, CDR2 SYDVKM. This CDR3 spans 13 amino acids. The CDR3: CANAPGNTDTQYF. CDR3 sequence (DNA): TGTGCCAACGCACCGGGGAACACAGATACGCAGTATTTT.

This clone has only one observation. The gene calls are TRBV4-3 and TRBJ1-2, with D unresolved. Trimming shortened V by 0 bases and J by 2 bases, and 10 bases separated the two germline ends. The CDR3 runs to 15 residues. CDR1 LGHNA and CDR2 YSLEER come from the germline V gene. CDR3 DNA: TGCGCCAGCAGCCAAGATCCGGCGGTGAACTATGGCTACACCTTC. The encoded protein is CASSQDPAVNYGYTF.

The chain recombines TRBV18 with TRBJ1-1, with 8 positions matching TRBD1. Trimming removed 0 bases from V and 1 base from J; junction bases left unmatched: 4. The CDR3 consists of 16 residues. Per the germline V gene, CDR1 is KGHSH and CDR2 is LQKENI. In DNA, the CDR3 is TGTGCCAGCTCACCACCGTCCACAGGGGGGAACACTGAAGCTTTCTTT. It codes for CASSPPSTGGNTEAFF. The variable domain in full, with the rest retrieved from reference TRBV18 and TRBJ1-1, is NAGVMQNPRHLVRRRGQEARLRCSPMKGHSHVYWYRQLPEEGLKFMVYLQKENIIDESGMPKERFSAEFPKEGPSILRIQQVVRGDSAAYFCASSPPSTGGNTEAFFGQGTRLTVV.

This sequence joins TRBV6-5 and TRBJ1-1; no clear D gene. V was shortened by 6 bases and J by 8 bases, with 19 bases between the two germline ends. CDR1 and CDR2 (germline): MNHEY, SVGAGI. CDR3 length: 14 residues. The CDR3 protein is CASSPRPGVVEAFF. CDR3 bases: TGTGCCAGCAGCCCAAGACCGGGTGTCGTCGAAGCTTTCTTT.

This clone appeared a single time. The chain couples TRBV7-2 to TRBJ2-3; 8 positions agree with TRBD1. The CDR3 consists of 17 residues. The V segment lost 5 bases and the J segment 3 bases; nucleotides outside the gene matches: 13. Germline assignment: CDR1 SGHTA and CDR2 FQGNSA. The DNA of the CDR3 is TGTGCCAGCAGCGCACCCAGACAGGGGATAGGGACAGATACGCAGTATTTT. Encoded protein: CASSAPRQGIGTDTQYF.

CDR3 nucleotides: TGCGCCAGCAGCTCGGACAGTACCTTCGGCGAGCAGTACTTC. Protein: CASSSDSTFGEQYF. The gene calls are TRBV5-1 and TRBJ2-7, with D possibly TRBD1 on 6 matching bases. Trimming cost V 3 bases and J 6 bases, with 16 bases left between them. The germline V gene encodes CDR1 SGHRS and CDR2 YFSETQ. This CDR3 has 14 residues. Filled out from reference TRBV5-1 and TRBJ2-7, the complete variable domain reads KAGVTQTPRYLIKTRGQQVTLSCSPISGHRSVSWYQQTPGQGLQFLFEYFSETQRNKGNFPGRFSGRQFSNSRSEMNVSTLELGDSALYLCASSSDSTFGEQYFGPGTRLTVT.

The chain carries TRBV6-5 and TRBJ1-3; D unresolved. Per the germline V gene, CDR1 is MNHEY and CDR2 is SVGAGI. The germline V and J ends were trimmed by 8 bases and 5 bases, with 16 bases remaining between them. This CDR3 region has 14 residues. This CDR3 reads CASSVGLHRNTIYF. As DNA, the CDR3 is TGTGCCAGCTCGGTTGGGCTTCACCGAAACACCATATATTTT.

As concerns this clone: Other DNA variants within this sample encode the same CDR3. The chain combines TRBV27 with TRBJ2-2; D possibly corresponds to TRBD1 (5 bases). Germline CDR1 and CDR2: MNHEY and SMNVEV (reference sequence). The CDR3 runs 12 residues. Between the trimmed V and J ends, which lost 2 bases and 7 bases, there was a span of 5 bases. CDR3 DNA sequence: TGTGCCAGCAGTTTAAGGGGCGGGGAGCTGTTTTTT. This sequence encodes CASSLRGGELFF.

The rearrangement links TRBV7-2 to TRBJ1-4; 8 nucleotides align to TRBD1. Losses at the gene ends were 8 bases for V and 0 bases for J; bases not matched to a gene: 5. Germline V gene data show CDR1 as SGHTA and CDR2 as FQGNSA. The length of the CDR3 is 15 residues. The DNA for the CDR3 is TGTGCCAGCGGGGGACAGGAAGCAACTAATGAAAAACTGTTTTTT. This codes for CASGGQEATNEKLFF.

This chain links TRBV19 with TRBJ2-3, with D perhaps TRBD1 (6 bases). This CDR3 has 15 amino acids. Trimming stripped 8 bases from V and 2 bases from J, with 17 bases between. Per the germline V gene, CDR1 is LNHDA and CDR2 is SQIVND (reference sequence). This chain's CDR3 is CASRSGRGPTDTQYF. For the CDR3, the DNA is TGTGCCAGTCGCTCGGGCAGGGGACCCACAGATACGCAGTATTTT.

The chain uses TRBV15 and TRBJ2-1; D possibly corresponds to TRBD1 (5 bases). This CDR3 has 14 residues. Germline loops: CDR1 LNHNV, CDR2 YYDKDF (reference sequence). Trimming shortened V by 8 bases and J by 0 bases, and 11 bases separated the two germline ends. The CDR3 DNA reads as TGTGCCACCCACGACAGCAGCTCCTACAATGAGCAGTTCTTC. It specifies CATHDSSSYNEQFF.

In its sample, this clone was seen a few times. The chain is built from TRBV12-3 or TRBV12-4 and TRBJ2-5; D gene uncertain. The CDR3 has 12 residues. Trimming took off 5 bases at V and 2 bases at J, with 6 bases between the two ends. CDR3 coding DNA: TGTGCCAGCAGTCCCAGACAAGAGACCCAGTACTTC. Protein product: CASSPRQETQYF.

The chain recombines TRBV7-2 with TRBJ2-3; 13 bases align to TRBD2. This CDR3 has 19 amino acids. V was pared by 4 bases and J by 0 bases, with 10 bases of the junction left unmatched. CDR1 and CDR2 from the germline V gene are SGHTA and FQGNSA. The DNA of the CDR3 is TGTGCCAGCAGCTCTAGACTAGCGGGGGGTTCCTCTAGCACAGATACGCAGTATTTT. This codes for CASSSRLAGGSSSTDTQYF.

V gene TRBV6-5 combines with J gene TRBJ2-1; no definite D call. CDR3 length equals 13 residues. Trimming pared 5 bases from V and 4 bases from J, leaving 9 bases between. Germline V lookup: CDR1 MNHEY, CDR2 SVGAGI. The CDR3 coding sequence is TGTGCCAGCAGTCCTACAGTATACAATGAGCAGTTCTTC. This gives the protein CASSPTVYNEQFF.